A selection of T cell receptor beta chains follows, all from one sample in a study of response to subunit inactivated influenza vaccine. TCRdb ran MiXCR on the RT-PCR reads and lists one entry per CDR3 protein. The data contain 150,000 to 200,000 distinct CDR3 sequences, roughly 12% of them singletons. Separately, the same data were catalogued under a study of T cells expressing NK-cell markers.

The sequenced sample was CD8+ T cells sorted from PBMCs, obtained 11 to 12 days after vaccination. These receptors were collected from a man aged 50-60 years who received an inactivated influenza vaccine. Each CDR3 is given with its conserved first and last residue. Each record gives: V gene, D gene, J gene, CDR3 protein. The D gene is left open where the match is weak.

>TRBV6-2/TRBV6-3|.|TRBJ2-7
CASSYLLESEQYF
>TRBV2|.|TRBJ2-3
CASRYGSTDTQYF
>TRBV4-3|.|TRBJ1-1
CASSQVWGGDTEAFF
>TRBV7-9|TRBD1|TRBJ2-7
CASSFIQGALVEQYF
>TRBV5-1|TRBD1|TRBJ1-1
CASSSEGTGEEAFF
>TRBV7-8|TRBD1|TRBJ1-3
CASSSRDSTGNTIYF
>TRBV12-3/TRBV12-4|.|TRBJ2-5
CASGTHQETQYF
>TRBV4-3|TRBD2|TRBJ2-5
CASSQEASGGETQYF
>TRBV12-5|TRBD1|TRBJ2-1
CASGPGTAYNEQFF
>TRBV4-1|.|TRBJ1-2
CASSLPGSNYGYTF
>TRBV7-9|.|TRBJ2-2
CASSLVVLSELFF
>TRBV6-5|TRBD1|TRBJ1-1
CASSFTDRGATEAFF
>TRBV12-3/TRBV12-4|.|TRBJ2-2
CASSLPGAGELFF
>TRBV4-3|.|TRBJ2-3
CASSHAPGQSTDTQYF
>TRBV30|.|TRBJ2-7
CAHEGQAGASYEQYF
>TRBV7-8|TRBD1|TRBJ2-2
CASSFPDRSANTGELFF
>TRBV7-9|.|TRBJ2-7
CASSLSPVEQYF
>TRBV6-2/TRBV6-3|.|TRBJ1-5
CASSYLGNQPQHF
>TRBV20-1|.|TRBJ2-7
CSARNGDRSYEQYF
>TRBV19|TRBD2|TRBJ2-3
CASSIGLAGIFTDTQYF
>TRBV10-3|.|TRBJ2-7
CAISETQVNEQYF
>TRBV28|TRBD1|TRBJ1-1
CASRDRDWGEAFF
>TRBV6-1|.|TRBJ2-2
CASSPAGTLGGELFF
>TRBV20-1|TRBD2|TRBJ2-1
CSARPQRGLAGGSYNEQFF
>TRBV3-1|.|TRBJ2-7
CASSQEHEQYF
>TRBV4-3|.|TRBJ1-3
CASSQDRSSGNTIYF
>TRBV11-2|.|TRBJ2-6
CASSLAYSGANVLTF
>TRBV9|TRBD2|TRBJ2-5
CASSTSGTSGQETQYF
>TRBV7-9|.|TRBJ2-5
CASSSGVENQETQYF
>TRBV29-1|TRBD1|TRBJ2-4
CSVDPGTGDNIQYF
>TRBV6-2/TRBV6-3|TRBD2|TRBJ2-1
CASSPSGGNEQFF
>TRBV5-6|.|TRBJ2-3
CASSFREITDTQYF
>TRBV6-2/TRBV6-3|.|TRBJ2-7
CASSYSDGPYEQYF
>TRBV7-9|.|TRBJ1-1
CASSLGSAEAFF
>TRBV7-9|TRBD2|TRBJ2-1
CASSDGGGVNEQFF
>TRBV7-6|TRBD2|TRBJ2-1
CASSGRGVYNEQFF
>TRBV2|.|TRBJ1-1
CASSERSNTEAFF
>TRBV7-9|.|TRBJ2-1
CASSHTYNEQFF
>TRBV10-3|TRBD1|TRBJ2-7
CAISERGQAPYEQYF
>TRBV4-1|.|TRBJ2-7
CASSQFDGRSYEQYF
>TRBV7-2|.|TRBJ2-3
CASSFRLGTDTQYF
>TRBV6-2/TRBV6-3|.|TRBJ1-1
CASSYEGDLNTEAFF
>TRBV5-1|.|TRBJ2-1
CASSFPLRGYNEQFF
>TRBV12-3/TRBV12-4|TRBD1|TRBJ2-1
CASSGDRGLYNEQFF
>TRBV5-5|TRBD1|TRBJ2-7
CASSSDRGQKQYF
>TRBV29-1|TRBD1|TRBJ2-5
CSVDRGRETQYF
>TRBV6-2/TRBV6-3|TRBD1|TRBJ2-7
CASSYSGQSPNEQYF
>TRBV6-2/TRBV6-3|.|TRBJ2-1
CASKPGEQFF
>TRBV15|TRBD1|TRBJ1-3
CATRGTGTRNTIYF
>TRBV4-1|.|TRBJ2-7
CASSHGYGYEQYF
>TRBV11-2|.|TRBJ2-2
CASSQDGFGELFF
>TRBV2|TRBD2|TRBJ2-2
CASSDPSGGNTGELFF
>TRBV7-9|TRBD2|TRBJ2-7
CASSLATSGSSEQYF
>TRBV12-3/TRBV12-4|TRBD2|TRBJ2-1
CASSFGGGSSYNEQFF
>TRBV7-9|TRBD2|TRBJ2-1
CASSPPLAGGAHEQFF
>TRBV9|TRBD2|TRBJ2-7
CASSPGTSGLSAYEQYF
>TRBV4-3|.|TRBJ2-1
CASSRGGEQFF
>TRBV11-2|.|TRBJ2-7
CASSLGSSREQYF